This paragraph reports one T cell receptor (beta chain). Its target is unknown. Vbeta (60) and Jbeta (13) primers were used in the PCR. Profiling relied on immunoSEQ multiplex PCR, and the TCRdb table lists in-frame clones only, not all of them. The sample carries 100,000 to 150,000 clones, approximately 77% recorded once. These data originate in a study of cytomegalovirus exposure and HLA in healthy donors. Points from the study as a whole: Usually a TCR sequence was rare, but some public TCRs were found in many donors. A list of about 180 TCR beta chains associated with cytomegalovirus was given.

Trimming cost V 2 bases and J 2 bases, with 12 bases left between them. The CDR3 loop spans 16 amino acids. This clonotype was sampled from a man aged 45 to 65 in good health and CMV-seropositive. Material: PBMCs. This chain connects TRBV23-1 to TRBJ2-2, with a tentative D call TRBD1 (6 bases). TRBV23-1 carries the ORF label, with uncertain function. In DNA, the CDR3 is TGCGCCAGCAGTCAAATCAGGGGTATTAACACCGGGGAGCTGTTTTTT. This gives the protein CASSQIRGINTGELFF.